The 31 T cell receptor beta chains given below trace back to one sample, sequenced in a study of early T cells in non-severe SARS-CoV-2 infection. TCRdb ran MiXCR on the 5' RACE reads and lists one entry per CDR3 protein. In the table there are more than 50,000 distinct CDR3 sequences, about 15% of which are singletons. The specimen was whole blood, collected at baseline. The origin of the receptors is an adult who was a healthcare worker with PCR-confirmed SARS-CoV-2 infection or an uninfected control (not recorded which).

This sequence joins TRBV4-1 and TRBJ2-3; D is perhaps TRBD1 or TRBD2 (5 bases each). V lost 1 base, J lost 6 bases, and 11 bases lay in between. The CDR3 runs 14 residues. Germline V gives CDR1 MGHRA, CDR2 YSYEKL. CDR3 protein: CASSQVSREDTQYF. The CDR3 bases are TGCGCCAGCAGCCAAGTATCCAGGGAGGATACGCAGTATTTT.

The chain uses TRBV13 and TRBJ1-2; D may be TRBD1 (6 bases). Germline-derived CDR1 and CDR2 are PRHDT and FYEKMQ (reference sequence). V lost 0 bases, J lost 4 bases, and 12 bases lay in between. This CDR3 comprises 15 residues. The CDR3 reads CASSLGGGRVYGYTF. CDR3 sequence (DNA): TGTGCCAGCAGCTTAGGCGGGGGGCGCGTCTATGGCTACACCTTC.

The V and J genes are TRBV4-1 and TRBJ1-1; tentatively, D is TRBD1 (5 bases). Germline CDR1 reads MGHRA; CDR2 reads YSYEKL. Trimming took off 1 base at V and 7 bases at J, with 16 bases between the two ends. The CDR3 totals 15 residues. The CDR3 spells CASSQVVVAGREAFF. CDR3 DNA sequence: TGCGCCAGCAGCCAAGTGGTGGTCGCGGGGCGTGAAGCTTTCTTT.

The CDR3 loop is CASSQNQNYGYTF. Here the CDR3 DNA reads TGTGCCAGCAGCCAAAATCAGAACTATGGCTACACCTTC. The rearrangement joins TRBV14 to TRBJ1-2; D not certain. V was clipped by 2 bases and J by 2 bases, with 6 bases between them. The CDR3 totals 13 residues. Germline V lookup: CDR1 SGHDN, CDR2 FVKESK.

This rearrangement joins TRBV28 to TRBJ2-1, with 8 bases aligning to TRBD2. This CDR3 region has 14 residues. Trimming at V came to 7 bases and at J to 3 bases, leaving 5 bases not matched to a gene. CDR1 MDHEN and CDR2 SYDVKM come from the germline V gene. CDR3 sequence: CASTAGGGYNEQFF. CDR3 sequence (DNA): TGTGCCAGCACCGCGGGAGGAGGCTACAATGAGCAGTTCTTC.

The chain uses TRBV19 and TRBJ1-5; D not certain. Trimming removed 9 bases at V and 1 base at J, with 10 bases between. The CDR3 totals 13 residues. Looked up from germline, CDR1 is LNHDA and CDR2 is SQIVND (reference sequence). For the CDR3, the DNA is TGTGCCAGCGGCGTGACGAGCAATCAGCCCCAGCATTTT. Protein product: CASGVTSNQPQHF.

CDR3 nucleotides: TGCAGTGCTAGAGATGGGGGACAGGGAGACAATCAGCCCCAGCATTTT. The encoded protein is CSARDGGQGDNQPQHF. The chain joins TRBV20-1 to TRBJ1-5; 9 bases are shared with TRBD1. There are 16 residues in the CDR3. After removal of 0 bases from V and 3 bases from J, the junction contained 6 bases not matched to a gene. CDR1 DFQATT and CDR2 SNEGSKA come from the germline V gene (reference sequence).

The genes are TRBV29-1 and TRBJ1-2; 7 positions match TRBD1. The CDR3 length is 16 residues. The V gene's germline CDR1 is SQVTM and CDR2 ANQGSEA. The trim removed 0 bases at V and 7 bases at J, leaving 14 bases unmatched. The CDR3 DNA reads TGCAGCGTTGAAGATCAGACCGCCGACAGGGAAGGTGGCTACACCTTC. It yields the protein CSVEDQTADREGGYTF.

The table lists this clonotype with a few counts. This rearrangement joins TRBV28 to TRBJ2-3; D may match TRBD1 or TRBD2 (6 bases each). V gave up 3 bases and J gave up 1 base, with 17 bases separating them. The CDR3 extends over 17 amino acids. Per germline, CDR1 MDHEN and CDR2 SYDVKM. CDR3 loop: CASSFGGGRPRTDTQYF. Here the CDR3 DNA reads TGTGCCAGCAGTTTCGGGGGCGGACGTCCCCGCACAGATACGCAGTATTTT.

This clonotype was observed a handful of times. V gene TRBV27 combines with J gene TRBJ2-7; 7 nucleotides match TRBD1. The CDR3 sequence is 13 residues long. V shed 6 bases and J 2 bases; nucleotides not matched to a gene: 4. Germline values: CDR1 MNHEY, CDR2 SMNVEV (reference sequence). CDR3 loop: CASRRQGTYEQYF. CDR3 nucleotides: TGTGCCAGCAGAAGACAGGGAACCTACGAGCAGTACTTC.

This clonotype occurred many times. The chain carries TRBV4-2 and TRBJ2-7, with 7 bases that match TRBD2. V lost 1 base to trimming and J lost 11 bases; unmatched junction nucleotides: 14. The CDR3 covers 15 residues. The germline CDR1 and CDR2 sequences are LGHNA and YNFKEQ. CDR3 DNA: TGTGCCAGCAGCCAAGGGAGTGGGAGGGCCTCCGGGGAGTACTTC. Protein sequence: CASSQGSGRASGEYF.

This clonotype has only a few counts. The chain joins TRBV27 to TRBJ1-1, with D unclear. V was pared by 3 bases and J by 6 bases, with 17 bases between. This CDR3 contains 15 residues. The germline V gene has CDR1 MNHEY and CDR2 SMNVEV (reference sequence). This CDR3 is CASSFGAAFTAEAFF. As DNA, the CDR3 is TGTGCCAGCAGTTTTGGTGCGGCCTTTACCGCTGAAGCTTTCTTT.

The V call is TRBV6-1, the J call TRBJ2-5; the D call may be TRBD1 or TRBD2 (5 bases each). V shed 7 bases and J shed 1 base, with 10 bases lying between them. Germline CDR1 and CDR2: MNHNS and SASEGT. The CDR3 sequence is 13 residues long. CDR3 sequence reads: CASNVGAQETQYF. The CDR3 DNA reads as TGTGCCAGCAACGTCGGGGCCCAAGAGACCCAGTACTTC.

On this clonotype itself: Without the conserved terminal phenylalanine or tryptophan, this CDR3 likely stems from a read error. This chain joins TRBV3-1 and TRBJ1-1; D not certain. This CDR3 is built from 14 residues. Germline CDR1 LGHDT, CDR2 YNNKEL (reference sequence). Deletions cut 0 bases from V and 2 bases from J, with 7 bases between. CDR3: CASSQEQLNTEAFS. The CDR3 DNA reads as TGTGCCAGCAGCCAAGAGCAGCTCAACACTGAAGCTTTCTCT.

This chain connects TRBV7-9 to TRBJ2-1, with TRBD2 identical over 7 bases. V shed 5 bases, J shed 8 bases, and the junction held 9 bases outside the gene matches. The germline CDR1 and CDR2 sequences are SEHNR and FQNEAQ (reference sequence). The CDR3 consists of 14 residues. CDR3 sequence: CASSLGVAGDEQFF. As DNA, the CDR3 is TGTGCCAGCAGCCTCGGGGTGGCGGGAGATGAGCAGTTCTTC.

The gene calls are TRBV12-3 or TRBV12-4 and TRBJ2-5; D might be TRBD1 (6 bases). V was pared by 3 bases and J by 4 bases, with 9 bases between. The CDR3 totals 13 residues. The CDR3 DNA sequence: TGTGCCAGCAGTTTCAGGACAGCAGAGACCCAGTACTTC. Its protein product is CASSFRTAETQYF.

This clonotype has more than one count but fewer than ten. This chain joins TRBV12-3 or TRBV12-4 and TRBJ2-7; no clear D. CDR3 length equals 11 residues. The V end was cut by 10 bases, the J end by 6 bases, with 13 bases between. For the CDR3, the DNA is TGTGCCATACGCAGTGGTGCCGAGCAGTACTTC. Residues: CAIRSGAEQYF.

This clonotype occurred many times. This rearrangement joins TRBV5-1 to TRBJ2-3; tentatively, D is TRBD2 (5 bases). V lost 2 bases and J 0 bases, leaving 13 bases between the germline ends. This CDR3 is 16 amino acids long. Germline assignment: CDR1 SGHRS and CDR2 YFSETQ. The CDR3 here is CASSLELATSTDTQYF. The CDR3 bases are TGCGCCAGCAGCTTAGAGCTAGCAACAAGCACAGATACGCAGTATTTT.

This clonotype was seen only a few times. This chain connects TRBV28 to TRBJ2-1; the D is unclear. Trimming left V 2 bases short and J 5 bases short, with 10 bases between. Germline CDR1 and CDR2: MDHEN and SYDVKM. This CDR3 has 14 amino acids. The CDR3 region has the DNA TGTGCCAGCAGTTTAAGGTACGGACACAATGAGCAGTTCTTC. It is translated as CASSLRYGHNEQFF.

The table lists this clonotype with a few counts. The chain joins TRBV27 to TRBJ2-7; a weak D match, TRBD1 (5 bases). Trimming took 0 bases from V and 4 from J, leaving 13 bases between them. This CDR3 has 15 residues. Germline CDR1 is MNHEY and CDR2 is SMNVEV (reference sequence). This chain's CDR3 is CASSLSQGSSYEQYF. In DNA form, the CDR3 reads TGTGCCAGCAGTTTATCCCAGGGCAGTTCTTACGAGCAGTACTTC.

This clonotype has ten or more counts. CDR3 nucleotides: TGTGCCAGCACCCCGACCGGAGGAAACACCATATATTTT. Protein: CASTPTGGNTIYF. This chain joins TRBV6-5 and TRBJ1-3; the D is unclear. The CDR3 extends over 13 amino acids. Germline loops: CDR1 MNHEY, CDR2 SVGAGI. V shed 7 bases and J shed 4 bases, with 11 bases lying between them.

Only a few counts were recorded for this clonotype. This chain links TRBV10-3 with TRBJ2-6; the D is unclear. From germline, CDR1 is ENHRY and CDR2 SYGVKD. The V and J ends lost 0 bases and 0 bases respectively, with 9 bases between them. This CDR3 has 17 amino acids. The CDR3 nucleotides are TGTGCCATCAGTGAGTCAACGGGCAGCTCTGGGGCCAACGTCCTGACTTTC. It specifies CAISESTGSSGANVLTF.

The gene calls are TRBV20-1 and TRBJ1-5, with D hard to call. V lost 0 bases to trimming and J lost 6 bases, with 9 bases between them. The CDR3 has 13 residues. Germline CDR1 reads DFQATT; CDR2 reads SNEGSKA (reference sequence). CDR3 DNA: TGCAGTGCTAGAGACCCCGGTAGTCAGCCCCAGCATTTT. This codes for CSARDPGSQPQHF.

This clonotype was seen a handful of times. The genes are TRBV30 and TRBJ2-5; TRBD1 is a possible D gene (6 bases). The CDR3 length is 13 residues. The V gene's germline CDR1 is GTSNPN and CDR2 SVGIG (reference sequence). V lost 8 bases, J lost 1 base, and 14 bases lay in between. The CDR3 loop reads CAGQVRGQETQYF. The CDR3 DNA reads as TGTGCCGGCCAGGTCAGGGGCCAAGAGACCCAGTACTTC.

This clonotype was seen at least ten times. CDR3 in amino acids: CASTVGYEQYF. CDR3 DNA: TGTGCCAGCACGGTTGGATACGAGCAGTACTTC. This sequence joins TRBV12-3 or TRBV12-4 and TRBJ2-7; D is undetermined. Trimming pared 7 bases from V and 4 bases from J, leaving 8 bases between. The CDR3 spans 11 residues.

This clonotype came up a few times. V gene TRBV5-1 combines with J gene TRBJ2-7, with D maybe TRBD2 (6 bases). The germline gives CDR1 SGHRS, CDR2 YFSETQ. This CDR3 is built from 13 residues. V lost 6 bases, J lost 3 bases, and 13 bases lay in between. In DNA form, the CDR3 reads TGCGCCAGCAAAGCGGACTACCACTACGAGCAGTACTTC. Amino acids: CASKADYHYEQYF.

Only a few counts were recorded for this clonotype. This rearrangement joins TRBV7-2 to TRBJ2-5; the match to TRBD1 covers 9 bases. Germline values: CDR1 SGHTA, CDR2 FQGNSA. Germline trimming cut 5 bases from V and 0 bases from J; bases unmatched to any gene: 13. CDR3 length equals 18 residues. The CDR3 loop is CASSPHGTGTGYQETQYF. The DNA for the CDR3 is TGTGCCAGCAGCCCCCACGGAACCGGGACAGGGTACCAAGAGACCCAGTACTTC. Based on the CDR3 plus reference TRBV7-2 and TRBJ2-5, the full variable domain is GAGVSQSPSNKVTEKGKDVELRCDPISGHTALYWYRQSLGQGLEFLIYFQGNSAPDKSGLPSDRFSAERTGGSVSTLTIQRTQQEDSAVYLCASSPHGTGTGYQETQYFGPGTRLLVL.

This clonotype turned up a few times. The gene calls are TRBV11-2 and TRBJ1-5; 7 positions match TRBD1. The J segment lost 7 bases and the V segment lost 5 bases, leaving 5 bases of the junction unmatched. The germline CDR1 and CDR2 sequences are SGHAT and FQNNGV. The CDR3 is made up of 13 amino acids. The CDR3 DNA reads as TGTGCCAGCAGCCATCCAGGGGGACAGCCCCAGCATTTT. This codes for CASSHPGGQPQHF. Full variable domain (remainder filled in from reference TRBV11-2 and TRBJ1-5): EAGVAQSPRYKIIEKRQSVAFWCNPISGHATLYWYQQILGQGPKLLIQFQNNGVVDDSQLPKDRFSAERLKGVDSTLKIQPAKLEDSAVYLCASSHPGGQPQHFGDGTRLSIL.

V usage is TRBV3-1 and J usage is TRBJ1-1; no reliable D call. The CDR3 has 13 amino acids. V was cut by 1 base and J by 4 bases, with 7 bases left in between. CDR1 is LGHDT and CDR2 is YNNKEL in the germline V gene (reference sequence). DNA of the CDR3: TGTGCCAGCAGCCAAGCCAGCTTCACTGAAGCTTTCTTT. This codes for CASSQASFTEAFF.

In its sample, this clonotype was seen a few times. The J gene is TRBJ2-5, the V gene TRBV20-1; maybe TRBD2 (6 bases). V dropped 8 bases and J dropped 5 bases, with 21 bases sitting between them. The germline V gene has CDR1 DFQATT and CDR2 SNEGSKA (reference sequence). This CDR3 spans 14 amino acids. Here the CDR3 DNA reads TGCAGTATACAGAAATCCGGGAGTAGCGAGACCCAGTACTTC. This codes for CSIQKSGSSETQYF.

In this sample, this clonotype turned up a few times. The chain links TRBV28 to TRBJ2-2; TRBD1 matches 8 bases. This CDR3 is 15 amino acids long. The junction had 11 bases not matched to a gene; V was cut back by 8 bases and J by 6 bases. Germline V lookup: CDR1 MDHEN, CDR2 SYDVKM. CDR3 residues: CASLLRQGTAGELFF. CDR3 in DNA: TGTGCCAGCCTCCTCAGACAGGGGACGGCCGGGGAGCTGTTTTTT.